The rows below give T cell receptor beta chains drawn from one sample of a study of blood T cell repertoires in COVID-19. Data came from immunoSEQ multiplex PCR; TCRdb stores just in-frame clones and leaves some out. The table includes 200,000 to 300,000 clones, roughly 82% detected once. Material: peripheral blood. All receptors come from a woman aged 80 or older with COVID-19, enrolled during active disease. Both conserved end residues are part of each CDR3. D genes are given only for firm matches. Rows give clone size only sometimes, using once, few, many, or a class for an expanded clone.

D gene	J gene	V gene	clone size	CDR3 protein	CDR3 DNA
NA	TRBJ2-6	TRBV1	NA	CTRQKGATGANVLTF	TGCACCAGACAAAAGGGAGCAACTGGGGCCAACGTCCTGACTTTC
NA	TRBJ1-2	TRBV5-5	NA	CASSLVAGGNYGYTF	TGTGCCAGCAGCTTGGTGGCTGGGGGCAACTATGGCTACACCTTC
NA	TRBJ1-4	TRBV2	NA	CASSEGGFRVYEKLFF	TGTGCCAGCAGTGAAGGGGGTTTCAGGGTTTATGAAAAACTGTTTTTT
NA	TRBJ1-3	TRBV28	NA	CASSLSIGAGNTIYF	TGTGCCAGCAGTTTATCTATAGGGGCCGGAAACACCATATATTTT
TRBD2	TRBJ2-5	TRBV4-2	NA	CASSQGLLAGAQETQYF	TGTGCCAGCAGCCAAGGATTGCTAGCGGGGGCCCAAGAGACCCAGTACTTC
NA	TRBJ1-2	TRBV28	NA	CASNPLANYGYTF	TGTGCCAGCAATCCGTTAGCTAACTATGGCTACACCTTC
TRBD1	TRBJ1-2	TRBV6-5	NA	CAVRPNRGLYGYTF	TGTGCCGTCCGACCGAACAGGGGTTTATATGGCTACACCTTC
TRBD2	TRBJ2-3	TRBV29-1	NA	CSARLAGATTDTQYF	TGCAGCGCCCGACTAGCGGGGGCGACCACAGATACGCAGTATTTT
NA	TRBJ1-5	TRBV18	NA	CASSPRPDTQGTQPQHF	TGTGCCAGCTCACCCCGCCCCGACACACAGGGAACTCAGCCCCAGCATTTT
TRBD1	TRBJ1-1	TRBV6-5	NA	CASITTGGMTEAFF	TGTGCCAGCATTACGACAGGGGGAATGACTGAAGCTTTCTTT
NA	TRBJ2-1	TRBV27	NA	CATNRIRDNEQFF	TGTGCGACCAATAGGATCCGGGACAATGAGCAGTTCTTC
NA	TRBJ1-1	TRBV2	NA	CASRKTPGTEAFF	TGTGCCAGCAGAAAGACCCCAGGGACTGAAGCTTTCTTT
TRBD1	TRBJ1-1	TRBV29-1	once	CSVDQGVGTEAFF	TGCAGCGTTGATCAGGGGGTCGGAACTGAAGCTTTCTTT
NA	TRBJ2-2	TRBV28	NA	CASSSDWRGTGELFF	TGTGCCAGCAGCTCCGACTGGCGCGGCACCGGGGAGCTGTTTTTT
NA	TRBJ1-1	TRBV6-5	NA	CASNGHLPTEAFF	TGTGCCAGCAATGGACACCTGCCCACTGAAGCTTTCTTT
TRBD1	TRBJ2-3	TRBV5-1	NA	CASSPGQSTDTQYF	TGCGCCAGCAGCCCGGGACAGAGCACAGATACGCAGTATTTT
TRBD1	TRBJ2-7	TRBV18	once	CASSSVDRVDTHEQYF	TGTGCCAGCTCCTCAGTGGACAGGGTGGATACTCACGAGCAGTACTTC
NA	TRBJ2-3	TRBV6-5	NA	CASSSYTDTQYF	TGTGCCAGCAGTTCCTACACAGATACGCAGTATTTT
TRBD1	TRBJ1-3	TRBV18	NA	CASYTADRGTRNTIYF	TGTGCCAGCTACACGGCTGACAGGGGGACAAGAAACACCATATATTTT
TRBD2	TRBJ2-7	TRBV7-9	NA	CASSLGGGSYEQYF	TGTGCCAGCAGCTTAGGGGGAGGGAGCTACGAGCAGTACTTC
TRBD2	TRBJ2-5	TRBV11-2	once	CASSFLSGKETQYF	TGTGCCAGCAGCTTTCTTAGCGGGAAAGAGACCCAGTACTTC
NA	TRBJ2-1	TRBV13	NA	CASSQDTRGNEQFF	TGTGCCAGCAGCCAGGATACTAGGGGGAATGAGCAGTTCTTC
NA	TRBJ1-2	TRBV28	few	CASSWEGGYTF	TGTGCCAGCAGTTGGGAGGGAGGCTACACCTTC
TRBD1	TRBJ1-6	TRBV2	few	CASSGQGIVSPLHF	TGTGCCAGCAGTGGACAGGGGATAGTATCACCCCTCCACTTT
NA	TRBJ1-4	TRBV3-1/TRBV3-2	once	CASSQHEATNEKLFF	TGTGCCAGCAGCCAACACGAGGCAACTAATGAAAAACTGTTTTTT
NA	TRBJ1-2	TRBV29-1	NA	CSVEVPRTRNHGYTF	TGCAGCGTTGAGGTGCCCCGGACACGGAACCATGGCTACACCTTC
NA	TRBJ1-5	TRBV28	NA	CASSPGGGIGRNQPQHF	TGTGCCAGCAGCCCCGGCGGGGGGATTGGACGCAATCAGCCCCAGCATTTT
NA	TRBJ2-7	TRBV7-2	NA	CASAEGGPRSYEQYF	TGTGCCAGCGCTGAGGGCGGACCGAGATCCTACGAGCAGTACTTC
TRBD2	TRBJ2-3	TRBV2	once	CASSVSGGTDTQYF	TGTGCCAGCAGTGTCAGCGGGGGCACAGATACGCAGTATTTT
NA	TRBJ1-4	TRBV29-1	NA	CSVGGREGYGEKLFF	TGCAGCGTTGGCGGGCGAGAGGGCTACGGTGAAAAACTGTTTTTT
NA	TRBJ1-3	TRBV7-8	few	CASSLRQEASGNTIYF	TGTGCCAGCAGCCTTCGACAGGAAGCCTCTGGAAACACCATATATTTT
TRBD1	TRBJ2-1	TRBV7-2	NA	CASSFGTGFYNEQFF	TGTGCCAGCAGCTTCGGGACAGGTTTTTACAATGAGCAGTTCTTC
NA	TRBJ1-5	TRBV19	NA	CASARMGGDNQPQHF	TGTGCCAGTGCGAGGATGGGAGGGGACAATCAGCCCCAGCATTTT
NA	TRBJ2-1	TRBV4-2	NA	CASSQVGGRPNNEQFF	TGTGCCAGCAGCCAAGTGGGAGGTCGCCCGAACAATGAGCAGTTCTTC
NA	TRBJ2-3	TRBV18	NA	CASSPEDTQYF	TGTGCCAGCTCACCCGAGGATACGCAGTATTTT
NA	TRBJ1-2	TRBV12-3/TRBV12-4	few	CASSWDTPYGYTF	TGTGCCAGCAGTTGGGACACCCCCTATGGCTACACCTTC
NA	TRBJ1-6	TRBV10-3	NA	CAISEGRNSYNSPLHF	TGTGCCATCAGTGAGGGGAGGAACTCCTATAATTCACCCCTCCACTTT
NA	TRBJ1-5	TRBV23-1	once	CASSQWNGDTTAPRTNQPQHF	TGCGCCAGCAGTCAATGGAACGGGGACACTACCGCCCCCCGTACTAATCAGCCCCAGCATTTT
NA	TRBJ1-2	TRBV2	few	CASRSQGTPNYGYTF	TGTGCCAGCAGGTCACAGGGAACACCCAATTATGGCTACACCTTC
NA	TRBJ2-2	TRBV2	NA	CASSEARGFGELFF	TGTGCCAGCAGTGAAGCGAGAGGGTTCGGGGAGCTGTTTTTT
TRBD2	TRBJ2-1	TRBV5-4	NA	CASSSGTSGGGNNEQFF	TGTGCCAGCAGCTCCGGGACTAGCGGGGGCGGGAACAATGAGCAGTTCTTC
NA	TRBJ1-2	TRBV28	once	CASSGWGLGDFFSTF	TGTGCCAGCAGCGGGTGGGGTTTAGGGGACTTTTTCTCCACCTTC
NA	TRBJ2-2	TRBV5-1	NA	CASRTTGLNTGELFF	TGCGCCAGCAGAACTACGGGACTGAACACCGGGGAGCTGTTTTTT
NA	TRBJ1-3	TRBV4-1	NA	CASSSTGSGNTIYF	TGCGCCAGCAGTTCTACAGGCTCTGGAAACACCATATATTTT
TRBD1	TRBJ2-2	TRBV5-4	NA	CASSFGDRGPYTGELFF	TGTGCCAGCAGCTTCGGGGACAGGGGGCCATACACCGGGGAGCTGTTTTTT
TRBD1	TRBJ1-6	TRBV5-4	once	CASSLGGLRNSPLHF	TGTGCCAGCAGCTTAGGGGGCTTGAGGAATTCACCCCTCCACTTT
TRBD2	TRBJ2-1	TRBV6-5	NA	CASSLRLAEVNEQFF	TGTGCCAGCAGTCTCCGACTAGCGGAAGTCAATGAGCAGTTCTTC
NA	TRBJ1-2	TRBV5-6	NA	CASSDGGSPYGYTF	TGTGCCAGCAGTGACGGGGGGAGTCCCTATGGCTACACCTTC
NA	TRBJ1-5	TRBV11-2	NA	CASSFRGNQPQHF	TGTGCCAGCAGCTTCAGGGGCAATCAGCCCCAGCATTTT
TRBD1	TRBJ1-1	TRBV29-1	once	CSVEFGGTGGTEAFF	TGCAGCGTTGAGTTTGGGGGGACAGGGGGCACTGAAGCTTTCTTT
NA	TRBJ1-3	TRBV3-1/TRBV3-2	NA	CASSSTGGGNTIYF	TGTGCCAGCAGCAGTACAGGTGGAGGAAACACCATATATTTT
TRBD1	TRBJ1-4	TRBV5-1	few	CASSWGQVGEKLFF	TGCGCCAGCAGCTGGGGACAGGTTGGCGAAAAACTGTTTTTT
NA	TRBJ1-1	TRBV6-2/TRBV6-3	few	CASSRLESEAFF	TGTGCCAGCAGTCGCCTAGAGTCTGAAGCTTTCTTT